This entry lists 32 T cell receptor beta chains sequenced from one sample in a study of CD8+ T cells in alopecia areata. In each case, RNA was isolated and then reverse transcribed into cDNA as the sequencing template. This table comes from immunoSEQ multiplex PCR, and its TCRdb copy is limited to in-frame clones, with some not included. The table includes some 150,000 clones, 50% to 65% detected once. Treatment indicated: oral pan-JAK inhibitor, 5-10 mg twice daily. Sequencing was performed on CD8+ T cells sorted from blood, taken at week 4, from a patient treated with tofacitinib. These receptors came from a human donor with alopecia areata.

The chain is built from TRBV6-5 and TRBJ1-6; D perhaps matches TRBD1 (6 bases). The CDR3 sequence is 16 residues long. V was cut by 0 bases and J by 6 bases, with 12 bases left in between. Germline-derived CDR1 and CDR2 are MNHEY and SVGAGI. The CDR3: CASSYSPRGANSPLHF. The CDR3 DNA sequence: TGTGCCAGCAGTTACTCCCCCAGGGGAGCTAATTCACCCCTCCACTTT.

V and J are TRBV5-1 and TRBJ1-1, with 7 bases that match TRBD1. The CDR3 has 14 residues. Germline-derived CDR1 and CDR2 are SGHRS and YFSETQ. V was pared by 2 bases and J by 7 bases, with 8 bases of the junction left unmatched. CDR3 nucleotides: TGCGCCAGCAGCTTTACCGGGACAGTAATTGAAGCTTTCTTT. Amino acids: CASSFTGTVIEAFF.

The chain couples TRBV23-1 to TRBJ2-1, with D possibly TRBD1 on 6 matching bases. TRBV23-1 qualifies as an ORF whose function is uncertain. V was cut by 2 bases and J by 8 bases, with 22 bases left in between. The length of the CDR3 is 17 residues. The CDR3 DNA sequence: TGCGCCAGCAGTCAAAGGGTCCGGACACAGGGCGTGCATGAGCAGTTCTTC. It is translated as CASSQRVRTQGVHEQFF.

The rearrangement joins TRBV25-1 to TRBJ2-4, with 8 bases aligning to TRBD1. This CDR3 contains 17 residues. Trimming removed 4 bases from V and 0 bases from J; junction bases left unmatched: 8. In germline, CDR1 is MGHDK, CDR2 SYGVNS. The CDR3 DNA reads TGTGCCAGCAGTGGATGGGGACAGGAAATAGCCAAAAACATTCAGTACTTC. Translating it yields CASSGWGQEIAKNIQYF.

This clone was seen a few times. J is TRBJ2-7 and V is TRBV5-1, with TRBD1 as a possible D gene (5 bases). From germline, CDR1 is SGHRS and CDR2 YFSETQ. The CDR3 loop spans 15 amino acids. The V and J ends lost 2 bases and 2 bases respectively, with 14 bases between them. The CDR3 coding sequence is TGCGCCAGCAGCTTACAAACAGGTATTCCCTACGAGCAGTACTTC. It specifies CASSLQTGIPYEQYF.

The chain carries TRBV27 and TRBJ2-7; the D is unclear. V dropped 2 bases and J dropped 5 bases, with 13 bases sitting between them. Germline-derived CDR1 and CDR2 are MNHEY and SMNVEV (reference sequence). The CDR3 extends over 14 amino acids. The CDR3 spells CASSLRQASNEQYF. CDR3 in DNA: TGTGCCAGCAGTTTACGCCAGGCCTCGAACGAGCAGTACTTC.

This rearrangement joins TRBV6-5 to TRBJ2-5; TRBD2 agrees at 8 bases. The CDR3 loop spans 15 amino acids. CDR1 MNHEY and CDR2 SVGAGI come from the germline V gene. V gave up 4 bases and J gave up 0 bases; unmatched junction bases: 4. The CDR3 nucleotides read TGTGCCAGCAGTTTAGCGGGGACATACCAAGAGACCCAGTACTTC. Translated: CASSLAGTYQETQYF.

This sequence joins TRBV7-9 and TRBJ2-1, with TRBD1 matching 8 bases. The V segment lost 5 bases and the J segment 2 bases; nucleotides outside the gene matches: 5. In germline, CDR1 is SEHNR, CDR2 FQNEAQ (reference sequence). The CDR3 length is 15 residues. Here the CDR3 DNA reads TGTGCCAGCAGCCCGAGGACAGGGCCCTACAATGAGCAGTTCTTC. This encodes CASSPRTGPYNEQFF.

Only a few counts were recorded for this clone. This rearrangement joins TRBV7-9 to TRBJ2-2, with 9 bases that match TRBD2. Trimming removed 2 bases from V and 4 bases from J; junction bases left unmatched: 5. The CDR3 sequence is 16 residues long. Germline loops: CDR1 SEHNR, CDR2 FQNEAQ (reference sequence). The CDR3: CASSLTRGGATGELFF. In DNA form, the CDR3 reads TGTGCCAGCAGCTTAACGCGGGGGGGAGCCACCGGGGAGCTGTTTTTT. The full variable domain, in which reference TRBV7-9 and TRBJ2-2 provide the parts outside the CDR3, is DTGVSQNPRHKITKRGQNVTFRCDPISEHNRLYWYRQTLGQGPEFLTYFQNEAQLEKSRLLSDRFSAERPKGSFSTLEIQRTEQGDSAMYLCASSLTRGGATGELFFGEGSRLTVL.

The rearrangement links TRBV27 to TRBJ1-1; 7 positions agree with TRBD1. The germline CDR1 and CDR2 sequences are MNHEY and SMNVEV (reference sequence). Trimming cost V 6 bases and J 6 bases; bases outside gene matches: 10. The CDR3 totals 14 residues. The CDR3, as DNA: TGTGCCAGCAGACCGACAGGGATCGGTTCTGAAGCTTTCTTT. Its translation is CASRPTGIGSEAFF.

This chain uses TRBV4-1 with TRBJ1-1, with D perhaps TRBD1 (5 bases). CDR3 length: 15 residues. V was clipped by 4 bases and J by 4 bases, with 16 bases between them. The germline gives CDR1 MGHRA, CDR2 YSYEKL. The DNA for the CDR3 is TGCGCCAGCAGCCCCAGTAGGGGTTTGGGCACTGAAGCTTTCTTT. Protein product: CASSPSRGLGTEAFF.

In its sample, this clone was seen a few times. The chain joins TRBV13 to TRBJ1-2, with TRBD1 identical over 7 bases. Per germline, CDR1 PRHDT and CDR2 FYEKMQ (reference sequence). Trimming removed 5 bases from V and 0 bases from J; junction bases left unmatched: 9. This CDR3 comprises 16 residues. The CDR3 sequence is CASSINPGQPNYGYTF. The CDR3 coding sequence is TGTGCCAGCAGCATAAATCCGGGACAGCCTAACTATGGCTACACCTTC.

A few counts support this clone. The rearrangement joins TRBV4-1 to TRBJ2-3, with D hard to call. V was trimmed by 1 base and J by 4 bases, leaving 3 bases between them. The germline V gene encodes CDR1 MGHRA and CDR2 YSYEKL. The length of the CDR3 is 12 residues. CDR3 amino acids: CASSQVPDTQYF. CDR3 nucleotides: TGCGCCAGCAGCCAAGTCCCAGATACGCAGTATTTT.

The chain is built from TRBV7-9 and TRBJ2-1, with D possibly being TRBD1 (5 bases). The CDR3 length is 11 residues. The V gene's germline CDR1 is SEHNR and CDR2 FQNEAQ (reference sequence). Deletions cut 6 bases from V and 5 bases from J, with 5 bases between. CDR3 region: CASRQDNEQFF. The CDR3 DNA reads TGTGCCAGCAGACAGGACAATGAGCAGTTCTTC.

There are a few counts of this clone. V usage is TRBV27 and J usage is TRBJ2-3; D not certain. CDR3 length: 15 amino acids. The germline gives CDR1 MNHEY, CDR2 SMNVEV (reference sequence). The V and J ends lost 4 bases and 4 bases respectively, with 15 bases between them. CDR3 amino acids: CASSSVGPGPDTQYF. The CDR3 DNA follows: TGTGCCAGCAGTTCAGTAGGACCCGGCCCAGATACGCAGTATTTT.

The chain has TRBV19 and TRBJ1-5; 7 nucleotides match TRBD1. CDR3 size: 15 residues. Germline V gives CDR1 LNHDA, CDR2 SQIVND (reference sequence). Unmatched junction bases numbered 10, after V lost 8 bases and J lost 3 bases. Here the CDR3 DNA reads TGTGCCAGTTCGTATGACAGGGCTGTCAATCAGCCCCAGCATTTT. This gives the protein CASSYDRAVNQPQHF.

This clone was detected a few times. The J gene is TRBJ1-2, the V gene TRBV6-5; TRBD1 aligns across 9 bases. The CDR3 has 15 amino acids. The trim removed 4 bases at V and 3 bases at J, leaving 6 bases unmatched. CDR1 and CDR2 (germline): MNHEY, SVGAGI. The CDR3, as DNA: TGTGCCAGCAGTTTCTGGACAGGGGAGGACTATGGCTACACCTTC. Encoded protein: CASSFWTGEDYGYTF.

This clone was counted a single time. The J gene is TRBJ2-5, the V gene TRBV6-5; 8 bases line up with TRBD1. This CDR3 spans 16 amino acids. Trimming cost V 2 bases and J 1 base; bases outside gene matches: 6. The germline gives CDR1 MNHEY, CDR2 SVGAGI. CDR3 region: CASSYGAGGLQETQYF. The CDR3 nucleotides read TGTGCCAGCAGTTACGGAGCAGGGGGCCTCCAAGAGACCCAGTACTTC.

The chain uses TRBV6-1 and TRBJ1-5; D is possibly TRBD1 (6 bases). The germline V gene encodes CDR1 MNHNS and CDR2 SASEGT. Trimming shortened V by 5 bases and J by 2 bases, and 13 bases separated the two germline ends. The CDR3 runs 15 residues. The CDR3, as DNA: TGTGCCAGCAGTTTCCTTGCAGGGGGCAATCAGCCCCAGCATTTT. It yields the protein CASSFLAGGNQPQHF.

The CDR3 DNA follows: TGTGCCAGCAGCTTAGTTCGAAGGAGCACCGGGGAGCTGTTTTTT. Translation gives CASSLVRRSTGELFF. The chain links TRBV7-2 to TRBJ2-2; no clear D gene. The ends were cut back, 1 base at V and 4 bases at J, with 10 bases in the middle. This CDR3 has 15 residues. Germline V gives CDR1 SGHTA, CDR2 FQGNSA. Looking up the rest from reference TRBV7-2 and TRBJ2-2 gives the full variable domain: GAGVSQSPSNKVTEKGKDVELRCDPISGHTALYWYRQSLGQGLEFLIYFQGNSAPDKSGLPSDRFSAERTGGSVSTLTIQRTQQEDSAVYLCASSLVRRSTGELFFGEGSRLTVL.

V usage is TRBV13 and J usage is TRBJ1-4; D may be TRBD1 (6 bases). This CDR3 is 15 amino acids long. V was cut by 3 bases and J by 7 bases, with 15 bases left in between. Germline V lookup: CDR1 PRHDT, CDR2 FYEKMQ (reference sequence). The CDR3 DNA is TGTGCCAGCAGCTTCGCCACAGGGTTGTCTGAAAAACTGTTTTTT. Its translation: CASSFATGLSEKLFF.

The J gene is TRBJ1-4, the V gene TRBV29-1; a possible D gene is TRBD1 (5 bases). Trimming removed 6 bases from V and 8 bases from J, with 19 bases in between. CDR1 is SQVTM and CDR2 is ANQGSEA in the germline V gene. The CDR3 contains 14 residues. This CDR3 reads CSVRSSGRLEKLFF. The CDR3 region has the DNA TGCAGCGTCCGGTCGTCGGGGCGCCTGGAAAAACTGTTTTTT.

This clone was picked up one time. The chain links TRBV5-1 to TRBJ1-2; 8 bases match TRBD1. The germline V gene encodes CDR1 SGHRS and CDR2 YFSETQ. The CDR3 runs 12 residues. After removal of 3 bases from V and 8 bases from J, the junction contained 3 bases not matched to a gene. CDR3 DNA: TGCGCCAGCAGCTACGGGACAGGCGGCTACACCTTC. It codes for CASSYGTGGYTF.

The genes are TRBV7-8 and TRBJ2-3, with TRBD1 matching over 7 bases. The germline V gene encodes CDR1 SGHVS and CDR2 FQNEAQ. The CDR3 covers 13 residues. Unmatched junction bases numbered 1, after V lost 3 bases and J lost 4 bases. CDR3 in DNA: TGTGCCAGCAGCTTCGACAGGGCAGATACGCAGTATTTT. Protein product: CASSFDRADTQYF.

This clone was counted between two and nine times. The CDR3 sequence is CASSQRGNGQGFLLHF. The CDR3 DNA reads as TGTGCCAGCAGCCAAAGGGGGAACGGACAGGGGTTTCTCCTCCACTTT. The rearrangement uses TRBV14 and TRBJ1-6, with 9 bases fitting TRBD1. The CDR3 spans 16 residues. Per germline, CDR1 SGHDN and CDR2 FVKESK. With V trimmed by 2 bases and J by 15 bases, 14 bases remained unmatched.

The chain employs TRBV2 and TRBJ1-2; D is possibly TRBD1 (5 bases). This CDR3 region has 14 residues. The germline CDR1 and CDR2 sequences are SNHLY and FYNNEI. With 8 bases removed from V and 0 bases from J, the gap between germline ends came to 13 bases. The CDR3 region is CASGGTAPNYGYTF. The CDR3 nucleotides read TGTGCCAGCGGGGGGACGGCACCTAACTATGGCTACACCTTC. Combining the CDR3 with reference TRBV2 and TRBJ1-2 gives the whole variable domain EPEVTQTPSHQVTQMGQEVILRCVPISNHLYFYWYRQILGQKVEFLVSFYNNEISEKSEIFDDQFSVERPDGSNFTLKIRSTKLEDSAMYFCASGGTAPNYGYTFGSGTRLTVV.

This chain links TRBV13 with TRBJ1-1; D uncertain. Germline assignment: CDR1 PRHDT and CDR2 FYEKMQ (reference sequence). Trimming stripped 3 bases from V and 1 base from J, with 6 bases between. The CDR3 covers 13 residues. The CDR3 DNA reads TGTGCCAGCAGCTTTGGAGAGAACACTGAAGCTTTCTTT. It encodes CASSFGENTEAFF.

This rearrangement joins TRBV5-1 to TRBJ2-7; TRBD2 is a possible D gene (5 bases). This CDR3 is 14 amino acids long. Per the germline V gene, CDR1 is SGHRS and CDR2 is YFSETQ. V lost 3 bases and J lost 2, with 12 bases in between. The DNA for the CDR3 is TGCGCCAGCAGCTACGAGGACGGGACCTACGAGCAGTACTTC. Amino acid sequence: CASSYEDGTYEQYF.

This clone was recorded once. CDR3 amino acids: CASSPSYRTLNTEAFF. The CDR3 coding sequence is TGCGCCAGCAGCCCCTCCTACCGGACCCTGAACACTGAAGCTTTCTTT. J is TRBJ1-1 and V is TRBV4-1; no clear D. Per the germline V gene, CDR1 is MGHRA and CDR2 is YSYEKL. CDR3 length: 16 amino acids. V was trimmed by 4 bases and J by 0 bases, leaving 15 bases between them.

The rearrangement uses TRBV27 and TRBJ2-5, with TRBD1 identical over 8 bases. CDR1 is MNHEY, CDR2 SMNVEV, per germline (reference sequence). This CDR3 contains 12 residues. The J segment lost 14 bases and the V segment lost 5 bases, leaving 10 bases of the junction unmatched. CDR3 DNA: TGTGCCAGCAGTCCCGATGGACAGGGTAATTACTTC. Translated, it gives CASSPDGQGNYF.

The chain couples TRBV30 to TRBJ1-1; 7 nucleotides agree with TRBD1. The V gene's germline CDR1 is GTSNPN and CDR2 SVGIG (reference sequence). This CDR3 is 14 amino acids long. Trimming took 1 base from V and 6 from J; bases not matched to a gene: 8. The chain's CDR3 is CAWSEYHRGAEAFF. As DNA, the CDR3 is TGTGCCTGGAGTGAATATCACAGGGGAGCTGAAGCTTTCTTT.

This clone was detected only once. The gene calls are TRBV27 and TRBJ2-7; 7 bases line up with TRBD2. The CDR3 covers 14 residues. CDR1 is MNHEY and CDR2 is SMNVEV in the germline V gene (reference sequence). V trimming: 7 bases; J trimming: 5 bases; junction bases outside the gene matches: 11. The CDR3 sequence is CASNPSGPWDEQYF. CDR3 bases: TGTGCCAGCAACCCTAGCGGCCCCTGGGACGAGCAGTACTTC.